This is a list of T cell receptor beta chains from one sample in a study of cytomegalovirus exposure and HLA in healthy donors. Profiled with immunoSEQ multiplex PCR; TCRdb holds only in-frame clones, not every one. The sample gives about 140,000 clones, less than 85% of which show up once; under 7.5% is in the top ten. The sequenced material came from PBMCs. These receptor sequences come from a man aged 40-49 years in good health and CMV-seropositive. Each CDR3 is given with its conserved first and last residue. Fields, in order: CDR3 length, D gene, J gene, V gene, clone size, CDR3 protein, CDR3 DNA. The D gene is left open where the match is weak. Not all rows give a size; the values are once, few, many and, for expanded clones, a class.

16 TRBD1 TRBJ1-1 TRBV9 - CASSVVQGGGNTEAFF TGTGCCAGCAGCGTAGTGCAGGGGGGAGGGAACACTGAAGCTTTCTTT
14 - TRBJ2-3 TRBV6-6 few CASSYPGSTDTQYF TGTGCCAGCAGTTACCCAGGGAGCACAGATACGCAGTATTTT
16 TRBD1 TRBJ1-4 TRBV4-3 - CASSQGQGTTNEKLFF TGCGCCAGCAGCCAGGGACAGGGGACAACTAATGAAAAACTGTTTTTT
16 TRBD2 TRBJ2-3 TRBV28 - CASSLLAGGITDTQYF TGTGCCAGCAGTTTATTAGCGGGGGGGATCACAGATACGCAGTATTTT
16 - TRBJ1-4 TRBV28 - CASSLAGGGPNEKLFF TGTGCCAGCAGTTTAGCGGGGGGCGGGCCTAATGAAAAACTGTTTTTT
11 TRBD1 TRBJ2-5 TRBV2 - CASARGETQYF TGTGCCAGCGCCAGGGGGGAGACCCAGTACTTC
16 - TRBJ1-1 TRBV28 - CASSSRQVPQNTEAFF TGTGCCAGCAGCTCTAGACAGGTCCCTCAGAACACTGAAGCTTTCTTT
13 - TRBJ1-2 TRBV28 few CASRSDRNYGYTF TGTGCCAGCAGGTCAGACAGGAACTATGGCTACACCTTC
14 - TRBJ1-1 TRBV9 - CASSVGDSYTEAFF TGTGCCAGCAGCGTAGGCGACAGCTACACTGAAGCTTTCTTT
13 - TRBJ2-7 TRBV4-2 - CASSLSSSHEQYF TGTGCCAGCAGCCTTTCGAGTAGCCACGAGCAGTACTTC
17 TRBD2 TRBJ2-4 TRBV7-9 - CASSLDTSGDGRDIQYF TGTGCCAGCAGCTTAGACACTAGCGGGGACGGTCGGGACATTCAGTACTTC
15 - TRBJ2-1 TRBV7-3 - CASSLGLFSYNEQFF TGTGCCAGCAGCTTGGGACTGTTTTCCTACAATGAGCAGTTCTTC
13 TRBD2 TRBJ2-1 TRBV6-5 - CASRGLPDNEQFF TGTGCCAGCCGGGGACTACCCGACAATGAGCAGTTCTTC
15 TRBD1 TRBJ1-1 TRBV4-2 - CASSQKTGGITEAFF TGTGCCAGCAGCCAAAAGACAGGGGGGATCACTGAAGCTTTCTTT
16 TRBD2 TRBJ2-5 TRBV5-1 - CASSLEAGVRQETQYF TGCGCCAGCAGCTTGGAGGCGGGAGTACGTCAAGAGACCCAGTACTTC
15 TRBD1 TRBJ1-5 TRBV6-1 - CASSDYRGINQPQHF TGTGCCAGCAGTGATTACAGGGGCATCAATCAGCCCCAGCATTTT
13 TRBD2 TRBJ2-1 TRBV27 once CATLAGPYNEQFF TGTGCCACCCTAGCGGGCCCCTACAATGAGCAGTTCTTC
15 - TRBJ1-4 TRBV7-2 - CASSPVGGSNEKLFF TGTGCCAGCAGCCCCGTGGGGGGGAGTAATGAAAAACTGTTTTTT
14 TRBD2 TRBJ2-1 TRBV18 - CASLPSGRVGEQFF TGTGCCAGCCTCCCCAGCGGGAGGGTGGGTGAGCAGTTCTTC
12 - TRBJ2-5 TRBV29-1 once CSVAFGQETQYF TGCAGCGTTGCGTTCGGCCAAGAGACCCAGTACTTC
13 - TRBJ2-2 TRBV28 few CASSLGLPGELFF TGTGCCAGCAGTCTAGGACTACCCGGGGAGCTGTTTTTT
16 - TRBJ2-7 TRBV29-1 - CSVEDLQGEGSYEQYF TGCAGCGTTGAAGATCTTCAAGGGGAAGGCTCCTACGAGCAGTACTTC
12 - TRBJ1-1 TRBV25-1 - CASREGEGWAFF TGTGCCAGCAGAGAGGGGGAGGGCTGGGCTTTCTTT
14 - TRBJ2-7 TRBV7-6 - CASSLGQISYEQYF TGTGCCAGCAGCTTAGGACAGATCTCCTACGAGCAGTACTTC
14 TRBD1 TRBJ2-7 TRBV19 - CASTPTGSGYEQYF TGTGCCAGTACCCCGACAGGGTCAGGCTACGAGCAGTACTTC
14 - TRBJ2-7 TRBV5-1 few CASSPSGSYYEQYF TGCGCCAGCAGCCCGTCCGGGAGCTACTACGAGCAGTACTTC
16 - TRBJ1-2 TRBV7-2 - CASSLRGDTSSYGYTF TGTGCCAGCAGCTTACGGGGGGACACCTCATCCTATGGCTACACCTTC
14 - TRBJ2-7 TRBV10-1 - CASSESTGPGEQYF TGCGCCAGCAGTGAGTCGACAGGCCCGGGCGAGCAGTACTTC
14 - TRBJ1-1 TRBV28 - CASSPVVGGTEAFF TGTGCCAGCAGCCCAGTGGTAGGGGGCACTGAAGCTTTCTTT
18 - TRBJ1-1 TRBV11-2 few CASSLEWEGMGSNTEAFF TGTGCCAGCAGCTTAGAGTGGGAGGGAATGGGATCAAACACTGAAGCTTTCTTT
13 TRBD2 TRBJ2-7 TRBV27 - CASRLAGDYEQYF TGTGCCAGCAGACTAGCGGGAGACTACGAGCAGTACTTC
13 - TRBJ2-1 TRBV6-5 - CASTSGSSNEQFF TGTGCCAGCACATCCGGGAGTAGCAATGAGCAGTTCTTC
14 TRBD2 TRBJ2-3 TRBV5-1 - CASNGLAGTDTQYF TGCGCCAGCAATGGGCTAGCGGGCACAGATACGCAGTATTTT